The clone carrying this TCR beta chain came up many times. The antigen is not known. The data belong to a study of CD8+CD57+ T cells in acquired aplastic anemia. Background on the study: Sorted CD4+ and CD8+ cells yielded roughly 3.2 ug of DNA on average.

The V and J ends lost 1 base and 1 base respectively, with 9 bases between them. Germline lookup yields CDR1 MGHRA and CDR2 YSYEKL. The CDR3 length is 15 residues. Patients who underwent sequencing had shown CD8+CD57+ cell expansion by flow cytometry. There was no therapy given to any patient before the blood sampling took place. Study outcomes and limitations: Fewer than 35 CD8+ CDR3 sequences occurred in both the patients and the controls. For CD8+ Simpson's diversity, patients and controls showed no significant difference.

Genomic DNA served as template for TCR beta VDJ and CDR3 profiling. TCRdb passed the reads through MiXCR, listing each CDR3 protein once. The data contain under 250,000 distinct CDR3 sequences, 65% of them singletons. The source material was sorted CD4+, CD8+, or CD8+CD57+ T cells (not recorded which) from PBMCs. This TCR was sampled from a human donor with aplastic anemia. The chain is built from TRBV4-1 and TRBJ2-3; tentative D call: TRBD2 (5 bases). CDR3 sequence reads: CASSQGLIGTDTQYF. Here the CDR3 DNA reads TGCGCCAGCAGCCAAGGACTAATCGGCACAGATACGCAGTATTTT.